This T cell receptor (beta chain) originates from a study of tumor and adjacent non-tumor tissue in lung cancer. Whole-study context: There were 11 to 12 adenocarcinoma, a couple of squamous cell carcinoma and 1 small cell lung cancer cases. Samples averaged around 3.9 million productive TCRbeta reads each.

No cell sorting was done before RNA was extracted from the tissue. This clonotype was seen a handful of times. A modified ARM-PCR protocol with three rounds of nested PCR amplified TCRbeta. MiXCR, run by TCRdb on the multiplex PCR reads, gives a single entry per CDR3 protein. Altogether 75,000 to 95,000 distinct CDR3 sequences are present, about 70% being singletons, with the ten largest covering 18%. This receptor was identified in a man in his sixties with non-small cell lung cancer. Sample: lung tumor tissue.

This chain's CDR3 is CASSQDRMSPEAFF. In nucleotides, the CDR3 is TGTGCCAGCAGCCAGGACAGAATGAGCCCTGAAGCTTTCTTT. The chain recombines TRBV14 with TRBJ1-1, with a weak D call TRBD1 (6 bases). V shed 3 bases and J shed 6 bases, with 14 bases lying between them. There are 14 residues in the CDR3. Germline lookup yields CDR1 SGHDN and CDR2 FVKESK.